Presented here are 30 T cell receptor beta chains from one specimen sequenced in a study of CD8 T cells in Susac syndrome. cDNA came from about 0.46 to 1 ug RNA primed by random hexamers. From the immunoSEQ multiplex PCR reads, TCRdb called clonotypes with MiXCR, one entry per CDR3 protein. The table has approximately 150,000 distinct CDR3 sequences, approximately 93% seen once. The sample comprised CD4+ T cells from PBMCs. These receptors were taken from a human donor in good health.

The genes are TRBV6-5 and TRBJ1-2; 9 bases fit TRBD1. The germline V gene encodes CDR1 MNHEY and CDR2 SVGAGI. The CDR3 contains 13 residues. The V segment lost 6 bases and the J segment 8 bases; nucleotides outside the gene matches: 7. The CDR3 bases are TGTGCCAGCAGGCTACAGGGGGCGGGGGGCTACACCTTC. Translating it yields CASRLQGAGGYTF.

This chain links TRBV24-1 with TRBJ2-2, with D perhaps TRBD2 (5 bases). Trimming pared 6 bases from V and 2 bases from J, leaving 12 bases between. Germline V lookup: CDR1 KGHDR, CDR2 SFDVKD. The CDR3 sequence is 15 residues long. Written as DNA, the CDR3 is TGTGCCACCAGTTTCAGCGGAGCCAACACCGGGGAGCTGTTTTTT. It yields the protein CATSFSGANTGELFF.

The chain combines TRBV18 with TRBJ1-1, with 8 nucleotides matching TRBD1. Germline CDR1 is KGHSH and CDR2 is LQKENI. V shed 2 bases and J 3 bases; nucleotides not matched to a gene: 5. The CDR3 spans 15 residues. The CDR3 DNA follows: TGTGCCAGCTCACCATTCGGACAGGGAGACACTGAAGCTTTCTTT. It specifies CASSPFGQGDTEAFF. The full variable domain, its missing parts supplied by reference TRBV18 and TRBJ1-1, is NAGVMQNPRHLVRRRGQEARLRCSPMKGHSHVYWYRQLPEEGLKFMVYLQKENIIDESGMPKERFSAEFPKEGPSILRIQQVVRGDSAAYFCASSPFGQGDTEAFFGQGTRLTVV.

The chain uses TRBV9 and TRBJ1-1, with 7 bases matching TRBD1. In germline, CDR1 is SGDLS, CDR2 YYNGEE. CDR3 size: 15 residues. With V trimmed by 4 bases and J by 3 bases, 9 bases remained unmatched. CDR3 protein: CASSPRTDRDTEAFF. DNA of the CDR3: TGTGCCAGCAGCCCGAGAACCGACAGGGACACTGAAGCTTTCTTT.

The chain couples TRBV30 to TRBJ1-2; D is possibly TRBD1 (6 bases). V dropped 4 bases and J dropped 0 bases, with 12 bases sitting between them. Per germline, CDR1 GTSNPN and CDR2 SVGIG (reference sequence). The CDR3 spans 14 residues. CDR3 sequence (DNA): TGTGCCTGGATCACAGGGCCTACTAACTATGGCTACACCTTC. This gives the protein CAWITGPTNYGYTF.

The V call is TRBV15, the J call TRBJ2-3; 9 bases agree with TRBD2. Per germline, CDR1 LNHNV and CDR2 YYDKDF (reference sequence). V shed 1 base, J shed 2 bases, and the junction held 4 bases outside the gene matches. The CDR3 consists of 16 residues. The CDR3 DNA follows: TGTGCCACCAGCAGAGGACTAGCGGTTGACACAGATACGCAGTATTTT. It specifies CATSRGLAVDTDTQYF.

This clonotype was observed a single time. V gene TRBV12-3 or TRBV12-4 combines with J gene TRBJ2-1; 14 bases are a match to TRBD2. The CDR3 loop spans 14 amino acids. With V trimmed by 5 bases and J by 15 bases, 9 bases remained unmatched. CDR3 amino acids: CASSRGTSGRWVFF. The CDR3 DNA follows: TGTGCCAGCAGTCGAGGGACTAGCGGGAGATGGGTGTTCTTC.

The chain couples TRBV28 to TRBJ2-1, with D possibly TRBD2 on 6 matching bases. The CDR3 length is 12 residues. V gave up 6 bases and J gave up 15 bases, with 18 bases separating them. Germline V gene lookup returns CDR1 MDHEN and CDR2 SYDVKM. As DNA, the CDR3 is TGTGCCAGCAGGGCCAACTCCCGGGGGTGGTTCTTC. As protein: CASRANSRGWFF.

The chain recombines TRBV12-3 or TRBV12-4 with TRBJ1-2; 7 bases agree with TRBD1. The CDR3 loop spans 13 amino acids. J gave up 3 bases and V 8 bases, and 6 bases lay outside the gene matches. CDR3 nucleotide sequence: TGTGCCAGCCAGGGCAGGGGGTACTATGGCTACACCTTC. It yields the protein CASQGRGYYGYTF.

The chain is built from TRBV12-3 or TRBV12-4 and TRBJ2-3; 8 positions match TRBD2. J gave up 0 bases and V 3 bases, and 2 bases lay outside the gene matches. The CDR3 is made up of 15 amino acids. CDR3 loop: CASSFPSGSTDTQYF. Here the CDR3 DNA reads TGTGCCAGCAGTTTCCCTAGCGGGAGCACAGATACGCAGTATTTT.

V usage is TRBV28 and J usage is TRBJ1-1; 10 bases map to TRBD1. Germline CDR1 and CDR2: MDHEN and SYDVKM. The trim removed 11 bases at V and 1 base at J, leaving 10 bases unmatched. The CDR3 length is 15 residues. DNA for the CDR3: TGTGCCGTGGGGACAGGGGCGATTGGGAACACTGAAGCTTTCTTT. Translated: CAVGTGAIGNTEAFF.

The chain joins TRBV29-1 to TRBJ1-1; D is unresolved. This CDR3 is 13 amino acids long. CDR1 and CDR2 from the germline V gene are SQVTM and ANQGSEA. With 7 bases removed from V and 3 bases from J, the gap between germline ends came to 15 bases. The CDR3 loop is CSARTQTDTEAFF. CDR3 nucleotides: TGCAGCGCCAGGACCCAGACGGACACTGAAGCTTTCTTT.

The genes are TRBV3-1 and TRBJ2-7; no definite D call. The CDR3 extends over 12 amino acids. The ends were cut back, 0 bases at V and 6 bases at J, with 6 bases in the middle. Germline assignment: CDR1 LGHDT and CDR2 YNNKEL (reference sequence). CDR3: CASSQDPSEQYF. The CDR3 DNA follows: TGTGCCAGCAGCCAAGATCCGAGCGAGCAGTACTTC.

This CDR3 reads CAISGTGGHNEQFF. In DNA, the CDR3 is TGTGCCATCAGTGGGACAGGGGGACACAATGAGCAGTTCTTC. This sequence joins TRBV10-3 and TRBJ2-1; 10 positions match TRBD1. The CDR3 sequence is 14 residues long. V shed 4 bases, J shed 5 bases, and the junction held 2 bases outside the gene matches. The germline CDR1 and CDR2 sequences are ENHRY and SYGVKD.

This clonotype was counted only a few times. V is TRBV5-1 and J is TRBJ2-1; 10 nucleotides match TRBD2. The V and J ends lost 4 bases and 4 bases, in that order; junction bases with no gene match: 8. The V gene's germline CDR1 is SGHRS and CDR2 YFSETQ. The CDR3 is 16 amino acids. CDR3 coding DNA: TGCGCCAGCAGCCAGTACCGGACTAGCGGTTACAATGAGCAGTTCTTC. It translates to CASSQYRTSGYNEQFF.

This chain connects TRBV5-6 to TRBJ2-5; 10 nucleotides agree with TRBD2. J lost 5 bases, V lost 3 bases, and 16 bases had no gene match. Germline CDR1 reads SGHDT; CDR2 reads YYEEEE. The CDR3 totals 18 residues. The CDR3 sequence is CASSWGGLAGVHLETQYF. CDR3 nucleotide sequence: TGTGCCAGCAGCTGGGGGGGCCTAGCGGGAGTTCACCTCGAGACCCAGTACTTC.

This sequence joins TRBV5-6 and TRBJ2-7, with 9 nucleotides matching TRBD1. The V gene's germline CDR1 is SGHDT and CDR2 YYEEEE. With V trimmed by 3 bases and J by 3 bases, 7 bases remained unmatched. The CDR3 has 15 residues. The CDR3 DNA sequence: TGTGCCAGCAGCTCAATGGGGACAGGGTACTACGAGCAGTACTTC. Its protein is CASSSMGTGYYEQYF.

V is TRBV7-9 and J is TRBJ2-5; a weak D match, TRBD1 (5 bases). The CDR3 runs to 11 residues. Trimming took 5 bases from V and 7 from J, leaving 8 bases between them. The germline gives CDR1 SEHNR, CDR2 FQNEAQ (reference sequence). The CDR3 sequence: CASSPGPTQYF. CDR3 nucleotide sequence: TGTGCCAGCAGCCCAGGGCCGACCCAGTACTTC. Combining the CDR3 with reference TRBV7-9 and TRBJ2-5 gives the whole variable domain DTGVSQNPRHKITKRGQNVTFRCDPISEHNRLYWYRQTLGQGPEFLTYFQNEAQLEKSRLLSDRFSAERPKGSFSTLEIQRTEQGDSAMYLCASSPGPTQYFGPGTRLLVL.

V is TRBV9 and J is TRBJ1-3; D is uncertain. The CDR3 has 15 amino acids. CDR1 is SGDLS, CDR2 YYNGEE, per germline. The V end lost 0 bases, the J end lost 0 bases, and 7 bases lay between the germline ends. The CDR3 DNA follows: TGTGCCAGCAGCGTAGGCAGCAGCTCTGGAAACACCATATATTTT. The encoded protein is CASSVGSSSGNTIYF. Complete variable domain (other parts from reference TRBV9 and TRBJ1-3): DSGVTQTPKHLITATGQRVTLRCSPRSGDLSVYWYQQSLDQGLQFLIQYYNGEERAKGNILERFSAQQFPDLHSELNLSSLELGDSALYFCASSVGSSSGNTIYFGEGSWLTVV.

This clonotype has only one observation. The chain uses TRBV12-3 or TRBV12-4 and TRBJ2-3; D gene uncertain. Trimming removed 1 base at V and 0 bases at J, with 5 bases between. The CDR3 runs 14 residues. This chain's CDR3 is CASSLGFSTDTQYF. The CDR3 nucleotides are TGTGCCAGCAGTTTAGGCTTTAGCACAGATACGCAGTATTTT.

The chain carries TRBV7-6 and TRBJ2-3, with TRBD1 identical over 8 bases. CDR3 length equals 16 residues. The V and J ends lost 0 bases and 6 bases, in that order; junction bases with no gene match: 8. From germline, CDR1 is SGHVS and CDR2 FNYEAQ. In DNA form, the CDR3 reads TGTGCCAGCAGCTTAGCCGACAGGGGTCTTTTGGATACGCAGTATTTT. Translating it yields CASSLADRGLLDTQYF. The entire variable domain, with the rest obtained from reference TRBV7-6 and TRBJ2-3, is as follows: GAGVSQSPRYKVTKRGQDVALRCDPISGHVSLYWYRQALGQGPEFLTYFNYEAQQDKSGLPNDRFSAERPEGSISTLTIQRTEQRDSAMYRCASSLADRGLLDTQYFGPGTRLTVL.

This chain joins TRBV6-5 and TRBJ1-5, with 9 bases lining up with TRBD1. The CDR3 consists of 14 residues. The V gene end was trimmed by 8 bases and the J gene end by 6 bases; junction bases not matched to a gene: 8. Germline V CDR1 and CDR2: MNHEY, SVGAGI. CDR3 DNA sequence: TGTGCCAGCGCACGGGACAGGGTCGGTCAGCCCCAGCATTTT. As protein: CASARDRVGQPQHF.

The chain uses TRBV6-5 and TRBJ1-5; tentatively, D is TRBD1 (5 bases). The V and J ends lost 6 bases and 6 bases respectively, with 18 bases between them. Germline V gene data show CDR1 as MNHEY and CDR2 as SVGAGI. The CDR3 loop spans 15 amino acids. In DNA, the CDR3 is TGTGCCAGCAGACGGACGGGGGACCGGGGTCAGCCCCAGCATTTT. Residues: CASRRTGDRGQPQHF.

The chain recombines TRBV4-2 with TRBJ2-1, with TRBD2 identical over 9 bases. Germline assignment: CDR1 LGHNA and CDR2 YNFKEQ. V was pared by 1 base and J by 4 bases, with 8 bases of the junction left unmatched. The CDR3 covers 17 residues. The DNA for the CDR3 is TGTGCCAGCAGCCAAGCTGTGACTAGCGGAAATTACAATGAGCAGTTCTTC. This encodes CASSQAVTSGNYNEQFF.

This chain links TRBV30 with TRBJ1-1, with D uncertain. This CDR3 comprises 11 residues. CDR1 is GTSNPN, CDR2 SVGIG, per germline (reference sequence). V gave up 3 bases and J gave up 11 bases, with 13 bases separating them. The CDR3 loop is CAWSAASRAFF. For the CDR3, the DNA is TGTGCCTGGAGCGCGGCCTCAAGGGCTTTCTTT.

This chain uses TRBV29-1 with TRBJ1-2, with D possibly TRBD1 on 6 matching bases. V dropped 5 bases and J dropped 6 bases, with 10 bases sitting between them. Germline CDR1 is SQVTM and CDR2 is ANQGSEA. This CDR3 region has 11 residues. CDR3 nucleotide sequence: TGCAGCGTTCAGGGGTCCGATGGCTACACCTTC. Translated: CSVQGSDGYTF.

The rearrangement links TRBV9 to TRBJ2-5; D not certain. CDR1 is SGDLS and CDR2 is YYNGEE in the germline V gene. The CDR3 loop spans 13 amino acids. V lost 3 bases and J 2 bases, leaving 8 bases between the germline ends. The CDR3 sequence: CASSASRQETQYF. CDR3 DNA: TGTGCCAGCAGCGCGAGCCGTCAAGAGACCCAGTACTTC. The variable domain in full, completed from reference TRBV9 and TRBJ2-5, reads DSGVTQTPKHLITATGQRVTLRCSPRSGDLSVYWYQQSLDQGLQFLIQYYNGEERAKGNILERFSAQQFPDLHSELNLSSLELGDSALYFCASSASRQETQYFGPGTRLLVL.

V gene TRBV10-2 combines with J gene TRBJ2-2; 7 positions agree with TRBD2. This CDR3 is 13 amino acids long. The V gene's germline CDR1 is WSHSY and CDR2 SAAADI. After removal of 8 bases from V and 3 bases from J, the junction contained 3 bases not matched to a gene. CDR3 in amino acids: CASGRGDTGELFF. As DNA, the CDR3 is TGCGCCAGCGGACGGGGGGACACCGGGGAGCTGTTTTTT.

V is TRBV3-1 and J is TRBJ1-5; 7 bases line up with TRBD1. Trimming removed 4 bases from V and 4 bases from J; junction bases left unmatched: 1. Germline values: CDR1 LGHDT, CDR2 YNNKEL (reference sequence). The CDR3 totals 13 residues. CDR3 sequence (DNA): TGTGCCAGCAGCCGACAGGGAAATCAGCCCCAGCATTTT. This encodes CASSRQGNQPQHF.

The chain couples TRBV7-6 to TRBJ1-1; weak D call: TRBD1 (6 bases). The CDR3 length is 18 residues. Between the trimmed V and J ends, which lost 1 base and 0 bases, there was a span of 18 bases. CDR1 SGHVS and CDR2 FNYEAQ come from the germline V gene. The CDR3 protein is CASSLGQAAAPMNTEAFF. The CDR3 DNA reads TGTGCCAGCAGCTTAGGACAGGCCGCGGCCCCAATGAACACTGAAGCTTTCTTT.